Listed below are T cell receptor beta chains from one sample, sequenced in a study of shared clonotypes between healthy human individuals. TCRdb's table, derived via immunoSEQ multiplex PCR, lists solely in-frame clones and lacks some. The sample comprises some 1,100,000 clones, approximately 80% of which are singletons, and 0.5% to 0.6% rests with the top ten. Input material: memory CD4+ T cells from PBMCs. Source of these receptors: a young man in good health. Some clones in this sample may be carry-over from other donors' samples. Both conserved end residues are part of each CDR3. The order of the fields is clone size, D gene, J gene, V gene, CDR3 protein, CDR3 DNA. The D gene is left open where the match is weak. Clone size is given for some rows only: seen once, a few or many times, or a class if the clone is expanded.

>.|.|TRBJ1-5|TRBV15
CATSVDRSTHQPQHF
TGTGCCACCAGCGTAGACAGGTCAACGCATCAGCCCCAGCATTTT
>.|.|TRBJ1-3|TRBV7-2
CASRHSSGNTIYF
TGTGCCAGCAGACACAGCTCTGGAAACACCATATATTTT
>.|.|TRBJ2-6|TRBV27
CASRGPLGAGANVLTF
TGTGCCAGCAGGGGGCCTTTAGGGGCTGGGGCCAACGTCCTGACTTTC
>.|TRBD1|TRBJ1-2|TRBV19
CASNRGQGLYYGYTF
TGTGCCAGTAATCGAGGACAGGGTCTTTACTATGGCTACACCTTC
>.|.|TRBJ1-2|TRBV28
CASSLSGAVRYGYTF
TGTGCCAGCAGTTTATCGGGGGCGGTGCGGTATGGCTACACCTTC
>.|TRBD1|TRBJ2-1|TRBV5-6
CASSSPGTAYNEQFF
TGTGCCAGCAGCTCCCCCGGGACAGCCTACAATGAGCAGTTCTTC
>.|TRBD1|TRBJ2-7|TRBV7-2
CASSSRTGNEQYF
TGTGCCAGCAGCTCCCGGACAGGAAACGAGCAGTACTTC
>once|TRBD1|TRBJ2-5|TRBV9
CASSVGATAGQGKETQYF
TGTGCCAGCAGCGTAGGGGCAACGGCGGGACAGGGGAAGGAGACCCAGTACTTC
>.|.|TRBJ2-1|TRBV27
CASSFQGGDEQFF
TGTGCCAGCAGTTTCCAGGGTGGGGATGAGCAGTTCTTC
>.|.|TRBJ2-7|TRBV7-9
CASSDNRDSLTAEQYF
TGTGCCAGCAGCGACAACCGGGATTCACTTACCGCCGAGCAGTACTTC
>.|.|TRBJ2-7|TRBV30
CACGSGGEISEQYF
TGTGCCTGCGGATCAGGGGGGGAAATTAGCGAGCAGTACTTC
>.|.|TRBJ2-1|TRBV9
CASSIREGENEQFF
TGTGCCAGCAGCATCCGCGAGGGGGAGAATGAGCAGTTCTTC
>.|.|TRBJ2-2|TRBV29-1
CSGDGTPNTGELFF
TGCAGCGGGGACGGGACACCGAACACCGGGGAGCTGTTTTTT
>.|.|TRBJ2-1|TRBV10-3
CAISLNNEQFF
TGTGCCATCAGTCTTAACAATGAGCAGTTCTTC
>.|TRBD2|TRBJ2-4|TRBV7-2
CASSHSGSTKNIQYF
TGTGCCAGCAGCCATAGCGGGAGTACCAAAAACATTCAGTACTTC
>.|TRBD2|TRBJ2-1|TRBV29-1
CSVGGLAGAPASYNEQFF
TGCAGCGTTGGTGGACTAGCGGGAGCCCCAGCCTCCTACAATGAGCAGTTCTTC
>once|TRBD1|TRBJ2-5|TRBV6-1
CASHRDRGETQYF
TGTGCCAGCCATAGGGACAGGGGGGAGACCCAGTACTTC
>.|.|TRBJ1-3|TRBV15
CATSRGPLSTIYF
TGTGCCACCAGCAGGGGTCCCCTCAGTACCATATATTTT
>.|.|TRBJ2-5|TRBV28
CASSWGASNQETQYF
TGTGCCAGCAGCTGGGGCGCCAGCAACCAAGAGACCCAGTACTTC
>many|.|TRBJ1-4|TRBV18
CASSPDLGADEKLFF
TGTGCCAGCTCCCCGGACCTCGGGGCCGATGAAAAACTGTTTTTT
>few|.|TRBJ2-3|TRBV4-2
CASSQDVVGTDTQYF
TGTGCCAGCAGCCAAGATGTGGTAGGGACAGATACGCAGTATTTT
>.|.|TRBJ1-3|TRBV5-1
CASSLYGSGNTIYF
TGCGCCAGCAGCTTGTATGGTAGCGGAAACACCATATATTTT
>once|TRBD2|TRBJ2-7|TRBV28
CASRVSGNYEQYF
TGTGCCAGCAGGGTTAGCGGGAACTACGAGCAGTACTTC
>few|TRBD2|TRBJ2-1|TRBV19
CASSPSGSPGNEQFF
TGTGCCAGTAGTCCTAGCGGGTCACCCGGCAATGAGCAGTTCTTC
>.|.|TRBJ2-2|TRBV6-5
CASSYSGGLPGELFF
TGTGCCAGCAGTTACTCGGGGGGCCTCCCCGGGGAGCTGTTTTTT
>.|.|TRBJ2-3|TRBV5-1
CASSLWAADTQYF
TGCGCCAGCAGCTTGTGGGCCGCGGATACGCAGTATTTT
>.|.|TRBJ2-5|TRBV7-2
CASSLGQGGFGYQETQYF
TGTGCCAGCAGCTTAGGCCAGGGTGGTTTTGGGTACCAAGAGACCCAGTACTTC
>.|.|TRBJ1-1|TRBV20-1
CSNKRGTEAFF
TGCAGTAACAAACGGGGGACTGAAGCTTTCTTT
>.|.|TRBJ2-7|TRBV4-3
CASSQDPAGIYEQYF
TGCGCCAGCAGCCAAGATCCGGCAGGAATTTACGAGCAGTACTTC
>.|.|TRBJ2-7|TRBV20-1
CSVEATGEQYF
TGCAGTGTCGAGGCAACGGGCGAGCAGTACTTC
>.|TRBD1|TRBJ2-3|TRBV5-4
CASSPNPDRVADTQYF
TGTGCCAGCAGCCCAAACCCTGACAGGGTAGCAGATACGCAGTATTTT
>.|TRBD1|TRBJ2-7|TRBV28
CASSLGQGSHEQYF
TGTGCCAGCAGTTTGGGACAGGGAAGCCACGAGCAGTACTTC
>.|.|TRBJ2-3|TRBV28
CASSSASVPDTQYF
TGTGCCAGCAGTTCAGCTAGCGTTCCAGATACGCAGTATTTT
>.|.|TRBJ1-2|TRBV6-5
CASSHGGVSNYGYTF
TGTGCCAGCAGTCACGGGGGGGTTAGCAACTATGGCTACACCTTC
>.|.|TRBJ1-4|TRBV5-6
CASSPRGGNEKLFF
TGTGCCAGCAGCCCGCGGGGGGGTAATGAAAAACTGTTTTTT
>once|.|TRBJ2-5|TRBV9
CASSVEESGGRTQYF
TGTGCCAGCAGCGTAGAAGAGAGCGGAGGGAGGACCCAGTACTTC
>.|TRBD2|TRBJ2-4|TRBV14
CASSQPGLAGVNIQYF
TGTGCCAGCAGCCAACCGGGACTAGCGGGGGTTAACATTCAGTACTTC
>.|TRBD1|TRBJ2-3|TRBV5-4
CASSSPGTGGTDTQYF
TGTGCCAGCAGCTCACCCGGGACAGGGGGTACAGATACGCAGTATTTT
>.|.|TRBJ2-7|TRBV28
CASTSDRNVFYEQYF
TGTGCCAGCACCTCGGACAGAAACGTATTCTACGAGCAGTACTTC
>.|.|TRBJ2-2|TRBV6-1
CASSTPGGRGGELFF
TGTGCCAGCAGTACGCCCGGGGGGCGGGGCGGGGAGCTGTTTTTT
>.|.|TRBJ1-2|TRBV29-1
CSGFGPSTNYGYTF
TGCAGCGGCTTCGGCCCTTCCACTAACTATGGCTACACCTTC
>.|.|TRBJ2-2|TRBV5-1
CASSLLGQGNTGELFF
TGCGCCAGCAGCTTGCTAGGGCAGGGGAACACCGGGGAGCTGTTTTTT
>.|.|TRBJ1-1|TRBV5-1
CASSSGVSATEAFF
TGCGCCAGCAGCTCGGGGGTCTCCGCCACTGAAGCTTTCTTT
>.|TRBD1|TRBJ1-1|TRBV27
CASSPRTGWAFF
TGTGCCAGCAGTCCGAGGACAGGATGGGCTTTCTTT
>.|.|TRBJ2-1|TRBV7-2
CASSAQSGNEQFF
TGTGCCAGCAGTGCACAGTCGGGTAATGAGCAGTTCTTC
>.|TRBD2|TRBJ2-2|TRBV5-8
CASSWLLLAENTGELFF
TGTGCCAGCAGTTGGCTGTTACTAGCGGAAAACACCGGGGAGCTGTTTTTT
>once|TRBD2|TRBJ2-1|TRBV7-2
CASSLMREGNEQFF
TGTGCCAGCAGCTTAATGCGGGAGGGGAATGAGCAGTTCTTC
>.|TRBD1|TRBJ2-7|TRBV4-3
CASSQDRDRVYEQYF
TGCGCCAGCAGCCAAGATCGGGACAGGGTCTACGAGCAGTACTTC
>.|TRBD1|TRBJ1-3|TRBV5-6
CASSPDRGASGNTIYF
TGTGCCAGCAGCCCAGACAGGGGCGCCTCTGGAAACACCATATATTTT
>.|TRBD2|TRBJ2-3|TRBV7-2
CASSASGGITDTQYF
TGTGCCAGCAGCGCGAGCGGGGGCATCACAGATACGCAGTATTTT
>once|.|TRBJ1-3|TRBV4-3
CASSQDSFFGNTIYF
TGCGCCAGCAGCCAAGATTCCTTCTTCGGAAACACCATATATTTT